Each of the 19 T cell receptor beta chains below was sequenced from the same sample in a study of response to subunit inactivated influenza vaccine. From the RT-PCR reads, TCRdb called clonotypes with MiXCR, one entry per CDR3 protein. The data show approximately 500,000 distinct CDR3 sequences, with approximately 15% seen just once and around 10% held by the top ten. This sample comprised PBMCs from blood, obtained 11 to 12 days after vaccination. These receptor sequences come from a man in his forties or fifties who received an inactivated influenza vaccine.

CDR3 sequence: CASSSGGTGYSGANVLTF. The CDR3 region has the DNA TGTGCCAGCAGCTCGGGAGGGACAGGGTACTCTGGGGCCAACGTCCTGACTTTC. The rearrangement joins TRBV7-8 to TRBJ2-6, with a possible D match to TRBD1 (9 bases). This CDR3 is 18 amino acids long. V dropped 4 bases and J dropped 0 bases, with 16 bases sitting between them. Germline CDR1 SGHVS, CDR2 FQNEAQ.

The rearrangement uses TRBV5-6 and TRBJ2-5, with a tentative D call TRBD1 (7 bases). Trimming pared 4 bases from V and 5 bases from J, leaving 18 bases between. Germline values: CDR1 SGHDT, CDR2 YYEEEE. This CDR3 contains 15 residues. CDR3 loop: CASSDPVQGRETQYF. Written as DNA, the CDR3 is TGTGCCAGCAGCGACCCCGTACAGGGGAGGGAGACCCAGTACTTC.

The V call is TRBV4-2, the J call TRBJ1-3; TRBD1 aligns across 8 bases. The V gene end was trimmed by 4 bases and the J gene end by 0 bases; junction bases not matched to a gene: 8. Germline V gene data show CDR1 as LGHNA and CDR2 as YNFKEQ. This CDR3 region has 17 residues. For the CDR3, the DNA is TGTGCCAGCAGCCTCAACTCAGGGGGCCGCTCTGGAAACACCATATATTTT. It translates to CASSLNSGGRSGNTIYF.

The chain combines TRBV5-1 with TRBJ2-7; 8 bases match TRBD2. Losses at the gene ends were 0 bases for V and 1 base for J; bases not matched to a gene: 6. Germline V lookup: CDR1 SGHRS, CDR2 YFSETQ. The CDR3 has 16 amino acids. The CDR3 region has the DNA TGCGCCAGCAGCTTGGGAGGTAGCGGGAAATCCTACGAGCAGTACTTC. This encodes CASSLGGSGKSYEQYF.

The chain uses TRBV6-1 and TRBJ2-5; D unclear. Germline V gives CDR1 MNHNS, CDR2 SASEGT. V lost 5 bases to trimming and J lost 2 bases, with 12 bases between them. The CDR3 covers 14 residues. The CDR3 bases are TGTGCCAGCAGTAAATCCGGAGCGCAAGAGACCCAGTACTTC. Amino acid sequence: CASSKSGAQETQYF.

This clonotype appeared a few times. The CDR3 is CASSLMGDLTDTQYF. The CDR3 nucleotides read TGCGCCAGCAGCTTGATGGGGGATCTCACAGATACGCAGTATTTT. The rearrangement links TRBV5-1 to TRBJ2-3; D could derive from TRBD1 or TRBD2 (5 bases each). This CDR3 region has 15 residues. Looked up from germline, CDR1 is SGHRS and CDR2 is YFSETQ. V gave up 1 base and J gave up 2 bases, with 11 bases separating them. Based on the CDR3 plus reference TRBV5-1 and TRBJ2-3, the full variable domain is KAGVTQTPRYLIKTRGQQVTLSCSPISGHRSVSWYQQTPGQGLQFLFEYFSETQRNKGNFPGRFSGRQFSNSRSEMNVSTLELGDSALYLCASSLMGDLTDTQYFGPGTRLTVL.

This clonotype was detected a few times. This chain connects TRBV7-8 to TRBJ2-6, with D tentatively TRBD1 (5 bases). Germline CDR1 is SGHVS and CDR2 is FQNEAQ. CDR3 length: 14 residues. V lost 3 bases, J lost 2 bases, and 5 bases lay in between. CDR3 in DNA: TGTGCCAGCAGCTTGACAGCTGGGGCCAACGTCCTGACTTTC. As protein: CASSLTAGANVLTF.

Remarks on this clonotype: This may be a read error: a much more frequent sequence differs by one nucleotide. CDR3 loop: CASRGRWYNEQFF. DNA of the CDR3: TGTGCCAGCAGAGGGCGGTGGTACAATGAGCAGTTCTTC. This chain links TRBV28 with TRBJ2-1; D not certain. The CDR3 length is 13 residues. V was cut by 6 bases and J by 4 bases, with 10 bases left in between. Germline CDR1 MDHEN, CDR2 SYDVKM.

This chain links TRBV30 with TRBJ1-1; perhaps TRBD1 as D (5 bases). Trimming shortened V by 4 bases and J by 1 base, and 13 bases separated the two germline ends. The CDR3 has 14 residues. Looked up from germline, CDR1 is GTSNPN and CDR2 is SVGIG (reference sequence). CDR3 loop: CAWTWGHGNTEAFF. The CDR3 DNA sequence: TGTGCCTGGACCTGGGGCCACGGGAACACTGAAGCTTTCTTT. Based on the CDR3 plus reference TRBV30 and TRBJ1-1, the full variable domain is SQTIHQWPATLVQPVGSPLSLECTVEGTSNPNLYWYRQAAGRGLQLLFYSVGIGQISSEVPQNLSASRPQDRQFILSSKKLLLSDSGFYLCAWTWGHGNTEAFFGQGTRLTVV.

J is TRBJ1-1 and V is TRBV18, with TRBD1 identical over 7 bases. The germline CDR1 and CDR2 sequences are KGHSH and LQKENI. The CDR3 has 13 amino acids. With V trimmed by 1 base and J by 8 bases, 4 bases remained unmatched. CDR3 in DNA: TGTGCCAGCTCACCACGGCGGGACAGCGAAGCTTTCTTT. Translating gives CASSPRRDSEAFF.

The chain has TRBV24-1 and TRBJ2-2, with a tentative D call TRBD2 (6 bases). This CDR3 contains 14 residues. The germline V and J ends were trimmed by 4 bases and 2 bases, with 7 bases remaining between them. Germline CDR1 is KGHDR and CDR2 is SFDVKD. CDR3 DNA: TGTGCCACCAGTGACGCGGGAAACACCGGGGAGCTGTTTTTT. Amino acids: CATSDAGNTGELFF.

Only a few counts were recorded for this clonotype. The CDR3 region has the DNA TGTGCCAGCAGTTTACTAGCGGGAAACTACGAGCAGTACTTC. It codes for CASSLLAGNYEQYF. The chain links TRBV28 to TRBJ2-7; 9 positions match TRBD2. In germline, CDR1 is MDHEN, CDR2 SYDVKM. Losses at the gene ends were 2 bases for V and 3 bases for J; bases not matched to a gene: 2. The CDR3 has 14 amino acids.

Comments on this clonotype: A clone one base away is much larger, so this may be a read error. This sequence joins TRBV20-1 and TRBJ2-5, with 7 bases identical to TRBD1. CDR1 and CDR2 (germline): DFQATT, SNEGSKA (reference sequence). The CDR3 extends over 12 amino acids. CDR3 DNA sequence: TGCAGTGCAGCCGGACAGGCCGAGACCCAGCACTTC. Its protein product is CSAAGQAETQHF.

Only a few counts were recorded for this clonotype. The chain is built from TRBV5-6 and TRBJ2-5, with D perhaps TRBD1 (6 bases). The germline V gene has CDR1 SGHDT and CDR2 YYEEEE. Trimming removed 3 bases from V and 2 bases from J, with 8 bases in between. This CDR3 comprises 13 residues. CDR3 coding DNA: TGTGCCAGCAGCTGGGACATACAAGAGACCCAGTACTTC. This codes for CASSWDIQETQYF.

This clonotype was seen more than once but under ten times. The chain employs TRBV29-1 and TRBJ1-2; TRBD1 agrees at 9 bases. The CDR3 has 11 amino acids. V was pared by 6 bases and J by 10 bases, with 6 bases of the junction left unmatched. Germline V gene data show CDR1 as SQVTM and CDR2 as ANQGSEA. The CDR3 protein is CSVKGTGFYTF. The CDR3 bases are TGCAGCGTCAAAGGGACAGGGTTCTACACCTTC.

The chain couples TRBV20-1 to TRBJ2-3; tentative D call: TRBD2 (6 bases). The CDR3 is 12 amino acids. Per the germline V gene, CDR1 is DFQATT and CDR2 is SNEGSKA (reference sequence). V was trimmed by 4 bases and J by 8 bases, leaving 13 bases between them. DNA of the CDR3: TGCAGTGCTACGCTAGCCGGGGGTACGCAGTATTTT. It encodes CSATLAGGTQYF.

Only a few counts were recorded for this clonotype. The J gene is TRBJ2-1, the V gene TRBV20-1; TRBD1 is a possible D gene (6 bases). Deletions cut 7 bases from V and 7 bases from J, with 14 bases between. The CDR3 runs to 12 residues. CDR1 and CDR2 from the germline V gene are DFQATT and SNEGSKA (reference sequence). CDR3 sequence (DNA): TGCAGTGGCTCGAGACAGGTGAATGAGCAGTTCTTC. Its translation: CSGSRQVNEQFF.

CDR3 DNA: TGTGCCAGCAGTCACCGGGACATCAGTCCGTCTGGAAACACCATATATTTT. It is translated as CASSHRDISPSGNTIYF. V and J are TRBV6-5 and TRBJ1-3; weak D call: TRBD1 (6 bases). CDR3 size: 17 residues. The ends were cut back, 5 bases at V and 1 base at J, with 18 bases in the middle. Germline assignment: CDR1 MNHEY and CDR2 SVGAGI.

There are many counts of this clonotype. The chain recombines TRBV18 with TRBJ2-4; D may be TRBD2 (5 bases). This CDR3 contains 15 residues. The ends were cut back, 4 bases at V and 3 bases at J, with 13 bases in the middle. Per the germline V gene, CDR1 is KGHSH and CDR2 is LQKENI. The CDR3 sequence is CASSRALRDKNIQYF. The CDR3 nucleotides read TGTGCCAGCTCACGGGCCTTACGGGACAAAAACATTCAGTACTTC.